The 24 T cell receptor beta chains given below trace back to one sample, sequenced in a study of radiotherapy plus CTLA-4 blockade in lung cancer. The data were produced by immunoSEQ multiplex PCR, yet TCRdb's version contains in-frame clones alone and is incomplete. The sample carries 75,000 to 100,000 clones, 88% recorded once. This material consisted of peripheral blood, taken from a patient treated with radiotherapy plus ipilimumab. These receptors all stem from a human donor with non-small cell lung cancer that progressed on radiotherapy plus ipilimumab.

The rearrangement uses TRBV30 and TRBJ2-7, with 8 bases matching TRBD1. The trim removed 4 bases at V and 3 bases at J, leaving 5 bases unmatched. The CDR3 is 13 amino acids. Per germline, CDR1 GTSNPN and CDR2 SVGIG (reference sequence). The CDR3 loop is CAWNTGGYYEQYF. CDR3 sequence (DNA): TGTGCCTGGAATACAGGGGGGTACTACGAGCAGTACTTC. Full variable domain (remainder filled in from reference TRBV30 and TRBJ2-7): SQTIHQWPATLVQPVGSPLSLECTVEGTSNPNLYWYRQAAGRGLQLLFYSVGIGQISSEVPQNLSASRPQDRQFILSSKKLLLSDSGFYLCAWNTGGYYEQYFGPGTRLTVT.

This chain joins TRBV30 and TRBJ2-3; tentative D call: TRBD2 (5 bases). This CDR3 has 13 amino acids. In germline, CDR1 is GTSNPN, CDR2 SVGIG (reference sequence). V lost 2 bases and J lost 2, with 8 bases in between. CDR3 sequence: CAWSQGLTDTQYF. The DNA for the CDR3 is TGTGCCTGGAGTCAAGGACTCACAGATACGCAGTATTTT. Complete variable domain (other parts from reference TRBV30 and TRBJ2-3): SQTIHQWPATLVQPVGSPLSLECTVEGTSNPNLYWYRQAAGRGLQLLFYSVGIGQISSEVPQNLSASRPQDRQFILSSKKLLLSDSGFYLCAWSQGLTDTQYFGPGTRLTVL.

The V and J genes are TRBV6-1 and TRBJ1-1; TRBD1 aligns across 7 bases. Per germline, CDR1 MNHNS and CDR2 SASEGT. The length of the CDR3 is 14 residues. The trim removed 4 bases at V and 4 bases at J, leaving 6 bases unmatched. The CDR3: CASSGYRGRTEAFF. CDR3 DNA: TGTGCCAGCAGTGGCTACAGGGGTCGCACTGAAGCTTTCTTT.

The V and J genes are TRBV13 and TRBJ2-6; the match to TRBD2 covers 10 bases. CDR1 and CDR2 from the germline V gene are PRHDT and FYEKMQ (reference sequence). The CDR3 length is 17 residues. With 5 bases clipped from V and 4 bases from J, the junction kept 8 bases outside the gene matches. DNA of the CDR3: TGTGCCAGCAGCCCCCTAGCGGGAGCATACGGGGCCAACGTCCTGACTTTC. Its translation is CASSPLAGAYGANVLTF.

The chain is built from TRBV4-2 and TRBJ2-3; maybe TRBD1 (6 bases). Trimming took 1 base from V and 2 from J, leaving 19 bases between them. Looked up from germline, CDR1 is LGHNA and CDR2 is YNFKEQ. The CDR3 is 18 amino acids. The CDR3 here is CASSQGPLDRPTTDTQYF. The CDR3 DNA follows: TGTGCCAGCAGCCAAGGGCCCCTGGACAGACCCACCACAGATACGCAGTATTTT.

The V call is TRBV13, the J call TRBJ2-1; 7 positions agree with TRBD1. Germline loops: CDR1 PRHDT, CDR2 FYEKMQ (reference sequence). This CDR3 spans 15 amino acids. The V segment lost 5 bases and the J segment 8 bases; nucleotides outside the gene matches: 12. CDR3 amino acids: CASSARGLLMDEQFF. The CDR3, as DNA: TGTGCCAGCAGCGCGAGGGGGCTACTTATGGATGAGCAGTTCTTC.

The chain couples TRBV7-9 to TRBJ1-1; 10 bases fit TRBD1. The ends lost 5 bases at V and 3 bases at J; junction bases unmatched: 9. The CDR3 runs 16 residues. Germline V lookup: CDR1 SEHNR, CDR2 FQNEAQ (reference sequence). CDR3 nucleotides: TGTGCCAGCAGCACCGGGACAGGGGATAAGGACACTGAAGCTTTCTTT. Protein sequence: CASSTGTGDKDTEAFF.

CDR3 sequence reads: CASSPGLGGEKLFF. CDR3 coding DNA: TGTGCCAGCTCACCAGGTTTAGGCGGTGAAAAACTGTTTTTT. The chain couples TRBV18 to TRBJ1-4; D not certain. V was shortened by 2 bases and J by 7 bases, with 11 bases between the two germline ends. The CDR3 runs to 14 residues. In germline, CDR1 is KGHSH, CDR2 LQKENI.

The rearrangement links TRBV7-3 to TRBJ2-7; 15 nucleotides align to TRBD2. In germline, CDR1 is SGHTA, CDR2 FQGTGA. Trimming at V came to 3 bases and at J to 7 bases, leaving 4 bases not matched to a gene. There are 15 residues in the CDR3. CDR3: CASSLGLAGGGEQYF. The CDR3, as DNA: TGTGCCAGCAGCTTGGGACTAGCGGGAGGCGGGGAGCAGTACTTC.

The V gene is TRBV6-1, the J gene TRBJ2-3; 8 nucleotides line up with TRBD1. V trimming: 4 bases; J trimming: 5 bases; junction bases outside the gene matches: 8. CDR1 and CDR2 (germline): MNHNS, SASEGT. This CDR3 is 15 amino acids long. CDR3 residues: CASSARTGRLDTQYF. CDR3 nucleotides: TGTGCCAGCAGTGCCAGGACAGGGAGGTTAGATACGCAGTATTTT.

This clone occurred once. The rearrangement joins TRBV7-6 to TRBJ2-5, with D perhaps TRBD1 (5 bases). Germline CDR1 SGHVS, CDR2 FNYEAQ. V dropped 0 bases and J dropped 5 bases, with 7 bases sitting between them. CDR3 length: 13 residues. CDR3 residues: CASSLAGVETQYF. As DNA, the CDR3 is TGTGCCAGCAGCTTAGCAGGGGTGGAGACCCAGTACTTC.

The chain has TRBV4-2 and TRBJ2-5; D gene unclear. The DNA matches TRBJ2-7 better at its end, which makes the J call doubtful. Germline CDR1 is LGHNA and CDR2 is YNFKEQ. The CDR3 spans 13 residues. The CDR3 DNA is TGTGCCAGCAGCCAACGACCGGAGTTCGAGCAGTACTTC. It is translated as CASSQRPEFEQYF.

This chain uses TRBV4-2 with TRBJ2-7, with D hard to call. Germline V gene sequence: CDR1 LGHNA, CDR2 YNFKEQ. V lost 0 bases to trimming and J lost 4 bases, with 4 bases between them. The CDR3 runs to 12 residues. The CDR3 region is CASSQDRYEQYF. In DNA, the CDR3 is TGTGCCAGCAGCCAAGATAGGTACGAGCAGTACTTC.

The chain employs TRBV28 and TRBJ1-4; D is ambiguous. This CDR3 has 13 amino acids. V lost 5 bases, J lost 7 bases, and 11 bases lay in between. Germline values: CDR1 MDHEN, CDR2 SYDVKM. Here the CDR3 DNA reads TGTGCCAGCAGTACCCCACATCTTGAAAAACTGTTTTTT. This codes for CASSTPHLEKLFF. The whole variable domain, remainder taken from reference TRBV28 and TRBJ1-4, is DVKVTQSSRYLVKRTGEKVFLECVQDMDHENMFWYRQDPGLGLRLIYFSYDVKMKEKGDIPEGYSVSREKKERFSLILESASTNQTSMYLCASSTPHLEKLFFGSGTQLSVL.

This chain links TRBV10-2 with TRBJ2-7; 7 bases agree with TRBD1. Per the germline V gene, CDR1 is WSHSY and CDR2 is SAAADI. The CDR3 consists of 19 residues. V dropped 6 bases and J dropped 0; count of bases not matched to a gene: 20. The CDR3 reads CASRPPSERQGTPSYEQYF. The CDR3 bases are TGCGCCAGCAGGCCACCATCGGAGCGACAGGGAACCCCCTCCTACGAGCAGTACTTC.

About this clone itself: The same CDR3 can be traced to other DNA sequences in this sample. The chain carries TRBV28 and TRBJ2-1, with 10 nucleotides matching TRBD2. Germline V gene sequence: CDR1 MDHEN, CDR2 SYDVKM. The junction had 9 bases not matched to a gene; V was cut back by 7 bases and J by 3 bases. CDR3 length equals 16 residues. CDR3 in amino acids: CASIPTSGRGYNEQFF. The CDR3 coding sequence is TGTGCCAGCATCCCTACGAGCGGGAGGGGCTACAATGAGCAGTTCTTC.

V gene TRBV11-3 combines with J gene TRBJ1-2; the D is unclear. The CDR3 is made up of 11 amino acids. The ends were cut back, 1 base at V and 12 bases at J, with 9 bases in the middle. Germline V CDR1 and CDR2: SGHNT, YENEEA. The CDR3 DNA reads as TGTGCCAGCAGCTTAGTAGTAGAAGACACCTTC. This codes for CASSLVVEDTF.

The chain combines TRBV5-1 with TRBJ1-2, with D unclear. Trimming took off 0 bases at V and 4 bases at J, with 10 bases between the two ends. CDR3 length: 14 residues. CDR1 is SGHRS and CDR2 is YFSETQ in the germline V gene. CDR3 protein: CASSLEAEPYGYTF. CDR3 DNA sequence: TGCGCCAGCAGCTTGGAGGCAGAACCCTATGGCTACACCTTC.

In nucleotides, the CDR3 is TGTGCCAGCAGCCAAGTTGGGCAGCCCCTCACTGAAGCTTTCTTT. It specifies CASSQVGQPLTEAFF. This chain joins TRBV14 and TRBJ1-1, with D uncertain. Trimming stripped 1 base from V and 4 bases from J, with 13 bases between. The CDR3 has 15 residues. Germline V CDR1 and CDR2: SGHDN, FVKESK.

V and J are TRBV6-1 and TRBJ1-3; D is perhaps TRBD1 (5 bases). V lost 7 bases and J lost 0, with 13 bases in between. CDR3 size: 15 residues. Germline CDR1 is MNHNS and CDR2 is SASEGT. The CDR3 sequence: CASTRSQGSGNTIYF. CDR3 in DNA: TGTGCCAGCACTCGATCGCAGGGCTCTGGAAACACCATATATTTT.

This rearrangement joins TRBV10-3 to TRBJ1-2, with TRBD1 as a possible D gene (5 bases). CDR3 length equals 16 residues. Germline CDR1 and CDR2: ENHRY and SYGVKD. Trimming shortened V by 5 bases and J by 0 bases, and 16 bases separated the two germline ends. The CDR3 DNA sequence: TGTGCCATCAGTACCTCGGGGGGGATTTCTAACTATGGCTACACCTTC. Translating gives CAISTSGGISNYGYTF.

This chain links TRBV5-5 with TRBJ1-1, with unresolved D. V was cut by 5 bases and J by 0 bases, with 11 bases left in between. This CDR3 contains 14 residues. Germline V gene lookup returns CDR1 SGHKS and CDR2 YYEKEE (reference sequence). The CDR3 region is CASRPTSMNTEAFF. CDR3 DNA: TGTGCCAGCAGACCGACAAGCATGAACACTGAAGCTTTCTTT.

This chain uses TRBV7-8 with TRBJ2-7; maybe TRBD1 (6 bases). The CDR3 runs to 15 residues. V lost 5 bases to trimming and J lost 3 bases, with 17 bases between them. Germline V gene lookup returns CDR1 SGHVS and CDR2 FQNEAQ. CDR3 coding DNA: TGTGCCAGCAGCCGTGGGGGCAGGGGAGACTACGAGCAGTACTTC. Translation gives CASSRGGRGDYEQYF.

The gene calls are TRBV11-1 and TRBJ2-1; 7 nucleotides align to TRBD2. This CDR3 is built from 15 residues. V shed 7 bases and J 8 bases; nucleotides not matched to a gene: 14. Germline V lookup: CDR1 SGHAT, CDR2 FQDESV (reference sequence). This CDR3 reads CASTLSAGPRDEQFF. The CDR3 bases are TGTGCCAGCACCTTGTCAGCGGGGCCTAGGGATGAGCAGTTCTTC.